These 21 T cell receptor beta chains originate from one sample sequenced in a study of T cell responses to AZD1222 COVID-19 vaccine. Generated by immunoSEQ multiplex PCR, the TCRdb table keeps only in-frame clones and is missing some. The table shows around 78,000 clones, with 87% occurring only once. The material sequenced was peripheral blood, taken on day 0 of AZD1222 vaccination. These receptors were taken from an adult in good health.

J is TRBJ1-1 and V is TRBV3-1 (or the pseudogene TRBV3-2); D remains ambiguous. From germline, CDR1 is LGHDT and CDR2 YNNKEL (reference sequence). The CDR3 spans 17 residues. V lost 1 base to trimming and J lost 1 base, with 16 bases between them. In DNA, the CDR3 is TGTGCCAGCAGCCAAGTGGGGTCCTTAAGGAGGAACACTGAAGCTTTCTTT. Translation gives CASSQVGSLRRNTEAFF.

V gene TRBV30 combines with J gene TRBJ1-2, with D uncertain. Looked up from germline, CDR1 is GTSNPN and CDR2 is SVGIG (reference sequence). The CDR3 is 15 amino acids. Deletions cut 3 bases from V and 2 bases from J, with 16 bases between. CDR3 in amino acids: CAWRGWGIANYGYTF. Here the CDR3 DNA reads TGTGCCTGGAGGGGATGGGGTATAGCGAACTATGGCTACACCTTC.

The CDR3 DNA reads TGTGCCAGCAGTTGGACAGGGGGATATGGCTACACCTTC. This codes for CASSWTGGYGYTF. The J gene is TRBJ1-2, the V gene TRBV28; 10 positions match TRBD1. CDR1 is MDHEN and CDR2 is SYDVKM in the germline V gene. Trimming took 4 bases from V and 5 from J; bases not matched to a gene: 1. The CDR3 consists of 13 residues.

This clone appeared a single time. V is TRBV19 and J is TRBJ2-1, with TRBD1 as a possible D gene (6 bases). The CDR3 extends over 17 amino acids. The V and J ends lost 3 bases and 9 bases respectively, with 24 bases between them. Germline V lookup: CDR1 LNHDA, CDR2 SQIVND (reference sequence). The CDR3 spells CASSMGWGRGPSGEQFF. The DNA for the CDR3 is TGTGCCAGTAGTATGGGGTGGGGCAGGGGCCCGTCCGGTGAGCAGTTCTTC.

Remarks on this clone: Sequence at one end of the junction differs from germline and may be a read error. The V call is TRBV7-9, the J call TRBJ1-6, with 7 bases lining up with TRBD1. This CDR3 has 15 amino acids. CDR1 is SEHNR, CDR2 FQNEAQ, per germline (reference sequence). The CDR3 DNA sequence: TGTGCTAGCAGTAGACCGGGACAGAGAAATTCACCCCTCCACTTT. Encoded protein: CASSRPGQRNSPLHF.

The chain couples TRBV28 to TRBJ2-1, with D unresolved. CDR1 is MDHEN, CDR2 SYDVKM, per germline. CDR3 length: 11 residues. The ends were cut back, 4 bases at V and 12 bases at J, with 10 bases in the middle. CDR3 sequence: CASSSVGWQFF. The CDR3 coding sequence is TGTGCCAGCAGTTCGGTAGGGTGGCAGTTCTTC.

The V call is TRBV24-1, the J call TRBJ2-3, with no clear D. The CDR3 contains 13 residues. The germline V and J ends were trimmed by 4 bases and 2 bases, with 6 bases remaining between them. Germline CDR1 and CDR2: KGHDR and SFDVKD. DNA of the CDR3: TGTGCCACCAGTGAGGCGGACACAGATACGCAGTATTTT. Translation: CATSEADTDTQYF.

This clone was recorded only once. The V gene is TRBV30, the J gene TRBJ1-2; TRBD1 aligns across 7 bases. The CDR3 is 14 amino acids. Germline CDR1 GTSNPN, CDR2 SVGIG (reference sequence). The V and J ends lost 2 bases and 7 bases, in that order; junction bases with no gene match: 10. CDR3 coding DNA: TGTGCCTGGAGTCAGGACAGGATGGGTTCTGGCTACACCTTC. It is translated as CAWSQDRMGSGYTF.

This clone was counted only a few times. The chain uses TRBV7-3 and TRBJ2-5; D ambiguous. Germline V gene data show CDR1 as SGHTA and CDR2 as FQGTGA. The CDR3 totals 13 residues. V lost 5 bases and J 5 bases, leaving 12 bases between the germline ends. This CDR3 is CASSRGEVETQYF. The CDR3 DNA sequence: TGTGCCAGCAGCCGCGGTGAGGTGGAGACCCAGTACTTC.

V is TRBV11-2 and J is TRBJ2-5, with a weak D call TRBD1 (5 bases). Germline lookup yields CDR1 SGHAT and CDR2 FQNNGV. This CDR3 contains 14 residues. Trimming cost V 3 bases and J 1 base, with 9 bases left between them. The CDR3 reads CASSFLTVQETQYF. The CDR3, as DNA: TGTGCCAGCAGCTTCCTGACAGTCCAAGAGACCCAGTACTTC.

The chain carries TRBV24-1 and TRBJ1-1, with D tentatively TRBD1 (5 bases). The germline V gene encodes CDR1 KGHDR and CDR2 SFDVKD. V gave up 9 bases and J gave up 2 bases, with 15 bases separating them. This CDR3 has 14 amino acids. The CDR3 DNA sequence: TGTGCCACCGACCGTGCGGGGGTAAACACTGAAGCTTTCTTT. As protein: CATDRAGVNTEAFF.

The chain links TRBV10-3 to TRBJ1-4, with D unclear. Germline lookup yields CDR1 ENHRY and CDR2 SYGVKD. Between the trimmed V and J ends, which lost 0 bases and 5 bases, there was a span of 7 bases. CDR3 length equals 14 residues. CDR3 amino acids: CAISESVQNEKLFF. CDR3 DNA: TGTGCCATCAGTGAGTCAGTACAGAATGAAAAACTGTTTTTT.

The J gene is TRBJ2-1, the V gene TRBV7-3, with TRBD2 as a possible D gene (7 bases). The CDR3 loop spans 16 amino acids. The V end lost 2 bases, the J end lost 0 bases, and 11 bases lay between the germline ends. CDR1 SGHTA and CDR2 FQGTGA come from the germline V gene. The CDR3 DNA follows: TGTGCCAGCAGCTTATACGGGGGGCTCTCCTACAATGAGCAGTTCTTC. It codes for CASSLYGGLSYNEQFF.

The rearrangement uses TRBV3-1 (or the pseudogene TRBV3-2) and TRBJ1-2; TRBD1 matches 9 bases. CDR1 and CDR2 from the germline V gene are LGHDT and YNNKEL (reference sequence). The trim removed 2 bases at V and 5 bases at J, leaving 15 bases unmatched. This CDR3 region has 18 residues. CDR3 sequence (DNA): TGTGCCAGCAGCCAAACCTCATTTTCGGACAGGGGTCGGTATGGCTACACCTTC. The encoded protein is CASSQTSFSDRGRYGYTF.

This clone was counted between two and nine times. The chain carries TRBV6-1 and TRBJ1-2; no firm D call. This CDR3 is 14 amino acids long. The germline CDR1 and CDR2 sequences are MNHNS and SASEGT. V lost 0 bases to trimming and J lost 1 base, with 6 bases between them. The CDR3 here is CASSEAGGNYGYTF. The DNA for the CDR3 is TGTGCCAGCAGTGAAGCGGGCGGTAACTATGGCTACACCTTC.

This clone was seen once. The rearrangement uses TRBV6-5 and TRBJ1-3, with unresolved D. The CDR3 totals 14 residues. V was trimmed by 5 bases and J by 0 bases, leaving 8 bases between them. Germline CDR1 is MNHEY and CDR2 is SVGAGI. This CDR3 is CASSPLGSGNTIYF. DNA of the CDR3: TGTGCCAGCAGTCCCCTGGGCTCTGGAAACACCATATATTTT.

The chain is built from TRBV19 and TRBJ1-2, with 9 nucleotides matching TRBD1. V dropped 9 bases and J dropped 7; count of bases not matched to a gene: 12. Germline V gene lookup returns CDR1 LNHDA and CDR2 SQIVND (reference sequence). There are 14 residues in the CDR3. DNA for the CDR3: TGTGCCAGCGAACTTCCGGGACAGGGTTTTGGCTACACCTTC. Protein product: CASELPGQGFGYTF. Based on the CDR3 plus reference TRBV19 and TRBJ1-2, the full variable domain is DGGITQSPKYLFRKEGQNVTLSCEQNLNHDAMYWYRQDPGQGLRLIYYSQIVNDFQKGDIAEGYSVSREKKESFPLTVTSAQKNPTAFYLCASELPGQGFGYTFGSGTRLTVV.

The J gene is TRBJ1-5, the V gene TRBV6-6; 10 bases align to TRBD1. The V gene end was trimmed by 6 bases and the J gene end by 7 bases; junction bases not matched to a gene: 6. CDR1 MNHNY and CDR2 SVGAGI come from the germline V gene (reference sequence). The length of the CDR3 is 14 residues. The CDR3 DNA sequence: TGTGCCAGCAGGACCCGGGACAGGGGACAGCCCCAGCATTTT. Translation: CASRTRDRGQPQHF.

The chain carries TRBV6-2 or TRBV6-3 and TRBJ1-1; D is uncertain. Trimming left V 5 bases short and J 1 base short, with 8 bases between. The CDR3 sequence is 13 residues long. Germline CDR1 reads MNHEY; CDR2 reads SVGEGT. The CDR3 region is CASSVGENTEAFF. The CDR3 DNA is TGTGCCAGCAGTGTTGGGGAGAACACTGAAGCTTTCTTT.

The chain recombines TRBV30 with TRBJ2-3; 9 bases align to TRBD2. The CDR3 is made up of 16 amino acids. J was trimmed by 2 bases and V by 0 bases; bases with no gene match: 6. Germline-derived CDR1 and CDR2 are GTSNPN and SVGIG (reference sequence). The CDR3 nucleotides read TGTGCCTGGAGTGTGGGAGCGGGGGGATACACAGATACGCAGTATTTT. Its translation is CAWSVGAGGYTDTQYF. The full variable domain, rest sourced from reference TRBV30 and TRBJ2-3, is SQTIHQWPATLVQPVGSPLSLECTVEGTSNPNLYWYRQAAGRGLQLLFYSVGIGQISSEVPQNLSASRPQDRQFILSSKKLLLSDSGFYLCAWSVGAGGYTDTQYFGPGTRLTVL.

The chain recombines TRBV9 with TRBJ1-4, with a tentative D call TRBD1 (6 bases). Trimming left V 0 bases short and J 2 bases short, with 8 bases between. The CDR3 has 15 residues. Per the germline V gene, CDR1 is SGDLS and CDR2 is YYNGEE. The CDR3 loop reads CASSVGGATNEKLFF. The CDR3 nucleotides are TGTGCCAGCAGCGTAGGGGGGGCGACTAATGAAAAACTGTTTTTT.